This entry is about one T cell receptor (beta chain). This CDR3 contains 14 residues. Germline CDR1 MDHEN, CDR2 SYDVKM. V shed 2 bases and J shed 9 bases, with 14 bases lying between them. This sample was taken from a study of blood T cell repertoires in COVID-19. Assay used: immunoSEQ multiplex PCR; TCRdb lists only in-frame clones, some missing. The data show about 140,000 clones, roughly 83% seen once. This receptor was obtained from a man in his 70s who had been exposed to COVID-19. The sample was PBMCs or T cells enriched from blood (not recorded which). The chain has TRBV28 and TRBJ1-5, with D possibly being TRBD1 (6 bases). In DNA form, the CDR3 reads TGTGCCAGCAGTTTAGGTGGTTCAGGGGTGCCCCAGCATTTT. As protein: CASSLGGSGVPQHF.